Below, one T cell receptor beta chain is given with its context. This clone was detected only a few times. This clone's antigen is unknown. No base quality values were provided; no much bigger clone lies one nucleotide off. This sample is drawn from a study of cytomegalovirus exposure and HLA in healthy donors (dated by TCRdb to 2016 to 2017). In terms of the full investigation: An earlier analysis of roughly 500 of the donors reported more than 250 Gb of sequence data and roughly 110 million unique TCR beta sequences from some 180 million T cells. About 300 gigabases of sequencing data and roughly 90 million unique TCR sequences were included in an early release covering 550 to 800 HLA-typed donors. The genetic ancestry cluster associated with self-reported Caucasian donors included around four fifths of the roughly 400 genotyped donors. The study aimed to test whether signatures of past pathogen exposure could be identified by cataloging public T cell receptors. The study used immunosequencing to profile the T cell repertoires of about 670 subjects and linked those repertoires to cytomegalovirus serostatus. A separate validation cohort of 100 to 150 different subjects was used in addition to the 666-subject first cohort. To predict cytomegalovirus infection status, the study brought together high-throughput TCR immunosequencing, statistical association of individual TCRs with disease status, and machine learning. A later analysis re-analyzed previously published TCR beta repertoires from about 730 donors and added high-resolution HLA genotyping to study TCR occurrence patterns. Rather than drawing on any new phenotypic data, the later analysis identified candidate immune exposures from TCR beta sequences and the way those sequences occurred across donors. In an earlier analysis of roughly 540 of the donors, high-throughput TCR beta sequencing was used to judge whether each TCR beta V gene segment behaved as functional or pseudogenic. Donor age, sex, ethnicity and CMV serostatus were compiled alongside the repertoire data. A later genetic analysis took genome-wide SNP genotypes for about three fifths of the roughly 670 donors and used that subset as a discovery cohort. Every discovery cohort repertoire had been produced on one sequencing platform. HLA typing covered class I and class II loci at four-digit resolution. The number of typed donors differed by locus: roughly 629-640 for A, B, C, DRB1 and DQB1; 522 for DQA1; roughly 600 for DPA1; and about 470 for DPB1. Several DR-DQ haplotypes were treated as single units for association and clustering because of strong linkage in the cohort. On average, 235,054 unique TCR beta nucleotide sequences were sequenced per donor among a few hundred genotyped donors of the cohort, with approximately 18% of those sequences being non-productive.

The cohort comprised fewer than 750 healthy bone marrow donors. At the time of sampling, all cohort members were nominally healthy, though unrecorded immune exposures were likely present. The donor was CMV seropositive and belonged to the group of 250 to 300 seropositive cohort members. Each donor provided a peripheral blood sample, and peripheral blood mononuclear cells were used for TCR beta sequencing. Genomic DNA extraction from the blood cell samples was performed with the Qiagen DNeasy Blood Extraction Kit. Library creation used the immunoSEQ multiplex PCR assay. For the multiplex PCR, a mixture combining 60 forward primers for TCR Vbeta segments and 13 reverse primers for TCR Jbeta segments was used. The CDR3 region of rearranged TCR beta genes was amplified from genomic DNA with a multiplex PCR assay. The Illumina HiSeq System was used to sequence the amplified TCR beta libraries as 87-base-pair reads. The authors processed their data as follows. A later analysis counted about 80 million unique TCR beta chains across the 650 to 700 repertoires, and some 11 million of these chains were shared by at least two donors. Raw reads were error-corrected and collapsed into unique sequences by a nearest-neighbor algorithm in which closely related sequences were merged to remove PCR and sequencing errors. Alignment of CDR3 sequences to IMGT reference sequences was used to assign V, D and J gene segments. For a sequence to be retained, at least a six-nucleotide match to both a V gene segment and a J gene segment was required. A rearrangement counted as productive if the CDR3 had no stop codons and remained in frame with V and J, and every other rearrangement counted as non-productive. CDR3 was defined by IMGT convention, running from the second conserved V-encoded cysteine to the conserved J-encoded phenylalanine. The earlier analysis of some 550 of the donors excluded any sequence lacking an unambiguous match to a single V gene segment. In an earlier analysis of about 590 of the donors, a V segment was called functional when productive rearrangements were above 56.7%, and segregating when the standard deviation between donors exceeded 5%. A statistical classification framework was built to diagnose cytomegalovirus status from the catalog of TCR beta chain sequences. In a later analysis, TCR nucleotide sequences were compared against IMGT/GENE-DB human TR gene sequences so that V and J genes could be assigned. The TCRdist pipeline was used in a later analysis to assign CDR3 sequences and most-parsimonious VDJ recombination scenarios. A later analysis defined each TCR beta chain by its CDR3 amino acid sequence plus V-gene family, and excluded reads lacking a unique V-gene family. To address suspected cross-contamination and a sequencing artifact, a later analysis removed 592 highly shared, low-generation-probability nucleotide sequences. For each public chain, a later analysis derived a clonal expansion index from normalized ranks of inferred template counts within each repertoire. Generation probabilities in a later analysis came from a VDJ recombination model fitted to out-of-frame rearrangements, and those results were checked against IGoR. In a later analysis, TCR-TCR, TCR-HLA and TCR-CMV co-occurrence was scored with hypergeometric tests, and a repertoire-size bias correction was applied to TCR pairs. In a later analysis, false discovery rates were estimated by permuting HLA or CMV assignments 20 times. In a later analysis, co-occurring TCRs were grouped using DBSCAN, and TCRdist sequence similarity was added for clustering within HLA-allele-positive subsets. Repertoires with fewer than 30,000 or more than 120,000 public chains were left out of co-occurrence clustering, as were four to six repertoires with anomalous nucleotide sharing. TCRdb retrieved this table from immuneACCESS and kept in-frame rearrangements only. Not all clones are present; in checked studies, unresolved V genes account for under half, and no reason is known for the remainder. The V and J calls and clone size come from that table; D and trimming were worked out from the DNA. Across this sample there are under 200,000 clones, with roughly 13% seen only once. The top ten clonotypes cover roughly 7.7% of the sample.

What the study reported, not specific to this receptor: Only TCR beta chains were sequenced in this cohort, and the absence of alpha or paired-chain data limited detectable features. Because HLA typing was unavailable for some donors at each locus, only the typed subset was used in association tests. Roughly uniform sequencing depth across donors was assumed in presence/absence analyses, although this assumption may not hold. In the study, around 160 TCR beta chains were listed as associated with cytomegalovirus. When HLA alleles, especially DR and DQ, strongly co-occurred, TCR associations were difficult to assign to individual alleles. Some 16 rarely observed V segments, including chromosome 9 orphons, were excluded from the earlier analysis of 550 to 700 of the donors because counts were too low. The classifier was reported to diagnose cytomegalovirus status with high specificity and sensitivity in both the original and validation cohorts. The only immune exposure information available for the cohort was CMV serostatus. Specific HLA alleles were associated with 15,000 to 20,000 TCR beta sequences at a false discovery rate of 0.05 in a later analysis. Correlated functional status among segregating V segments might be attributable to linkage disequilibrium, but an unknown experimental factor could not be ruled out. A further reported finding was that TCR beta sequences accurately predicted the HLA-A and HLA-B alleles for most subjects in the first cohort. The authors suggested that the approach could potentially be extended to other disease states and immunological phenotypes. A later genetic analysis associated a missense DCLRE1C variant with V-gene and J-gene trimming of TCR beta chains, and an independent cohort replicated the association. An earlier analysis of some 560 of the donors showed that most TCR beta V segments appeared in productive rearrangements either about 87% or about 30% of the time, which broadly matched IMGT annotations. In a later genetic analysis, fewer N-insertions in productive TCRs were reported among donors in an Asian-associated ancestry cluster than the roughly 700-donor mean. Most CMV-associated TCR beta chains appeared to be HLA-restricted in a later analysis, and the HLA associations seemed to be driven largely by CMV exposure. Most TCR sequences were observed very rarely across donors, whereas some public TCRs were present in many individuals. In a later analysis, the rate of TCR association differed among HLA loci, with DRB1 alleles having the most associated TCRs and HLA-C alleles having the fewest. In vitro tests confirmed that a few of the cytomegalovirus-associated TCR beta chains recognize cytomegalovirus antigens. The sequencing pipeline was judged likely to have produced a cluster of highly shared sequence variants as a technical artifact. In a later analysis, HLA-associated TCR beta chains were found to be more clonally expanded and to have lower generation probabilities than equally common non-associated chains. According to a later analysis, parvovirus B19, influenza, CMV and Epstein-Barr virus appeared linked to several top co-occurrence clusters.

Material for sequencing was PBMCs. The TCR sequence derives from a man aged 50 to 59 in good health and CMV-seropositive.

The CDR3 loop reads CASSQDQRVNTEAFF. The nucleotides are TGCGCCAGCAGCCAAGACCAGAGGGTGAACACTGAAGCTTTCTTT. This chain joins TRBV4-3 to TRBJ1-1; the D gene is not confidently resolved. From the cysteine through the phenylalanine, the CDR3 covers 15 amino acids. Solely the CDR3 DNA is kept, with 45 bases framed from the first base. The germline ends are 8 bases apart after V is trimmed by 0 bases and J by 0 bases. The germline V gene yields LGHNA for CDR1 and YSLEER for CDR2.